These 21 T cell receptor beta chains were all obtained from the same sample, sequenced in a study of radiotherapy plus CTLA-4 blockade in lung cancer (dated by TCRdb to 2017 to 2018). Library preparation employed the immunoSEQ multiplex PCR assay. TCRdb took this table from immuneACCESS and kept in-frame rearrangements with V and J called. Such tables lack part of the clones; where checked against another copy, unresolved V genes explain under half of the gap, and the rest is unexplained. The sample includes some 110,000 clones, with 70% to 85% observed a single time. Roughly 3.1% of the sample goes to the ten largest clones. The sample here was peripheral blood, taken from a patient treated with radiotherapy plus ipilimumab. These receptors originate from a human donor with non-small cell lung cancer that progressed on radiotherapy plus ipilimumab. Some clones in this sample may be carry-over from other donors' samples.

This clone was detected once. The chain couples TRBV4-3 to TRBJ2-1; D might be TRBD1 (6 bases). The CDR3 contains 16 residues. Trimming pared 1 base from V and 4 bases from J, leaving 14 bases between. Germline V lookup: CDR1 LGHNA, CDR2 YSLEER. The CDR3 coding sequence is TGCGCCAGCAGCCAAGGGGGTCAGGGGCCTTACAATGAGCAGTTCTTC. Translation gives CASSQGGQGPYNEQFF.

V gene TRBV5-4 combines with J gene TRBJ2-7; D possibly corresponds to TRBD2 (6 bases). Germline CDR1 is SGHNT and CDR2 is YYREEE (reference sequence). Trimming took 0 bases from V and 9 from J, leaving 7 bases between them. The CDR3 totals 11 residues. The CDR3 coding sequence is TGTGCCAGCAGCTTGGACGGGGGGCAGTACTTC. Encoded protein: CASSLDGGQYF.

DNA for the CDR3: TGTGCTAGTGCCCCGGGACGGTGGGGAACTGAAGCTTTCTTT. This gives the protein CASAPGRWGTEAFF. The chain couples TRBV12-5 to TRBJ1-1; tentative D call: TRBD1 (5 bases). Deletions cut 7 bases from V and 5 bases from J, with 17 bases between. Germline loops: CDR1 LGHNT, CDR2 FRNRAP. The CDR3 is 14 residues long.

This sequence joins TRBV12-5 and TRBJ2-1; D ambiguous. The CDR3 length is 17 residues. The V gene lost 0 bases and the J gene lost 0 bases, with 12 bases spanning the gap. Germline CDR1 LGHNT, CDR2 FRNRAP. The CDR3: CASGLVLGSPSYNEQFF. The CDR3 DNA reads TGTGCTAGTGGTTTGGTTCTCGGCTCCCCCTCCTACAATGAGCAGTTCTTC.

This chain connects TRBV28 to TRBJ1-4; D uncertain. V gave up 2 bases and J gave up 0 bases, with 4 bases separating them. This CDR3 has 14 residues. Per germline, CDR1 MDHEN and CDR2 SYDVKM. DNA for the CDR3: TGTGCCAGCAGTTTAACCGCAACTAATGAAAAACTGTTTTTT. It codes for CASSLTATNEKLFF. Complete variable domain (other parts from reference TRBV28 and TRBJ1-4): DVKVTQSSRYLVKRTGEKVFLECVQDMDHENMFWYRQDPGLGLRLIYFSYDVKMKEKGDIPEGYSVSREKKERFSLILESASTNQTSMYLCASSLTATNEKLFFGSGTQLSVL.

The chain has TRBV5-5 and TRBJ2-3; D might be TRBD1 (6 bases). This CDR3 region has 14 residues. Trimming cost V 2 bases and J 4 bases, with 11 bases left between them. Germline CDR1 is SGHKS and CDR2 is YYEKEE (reference sequence). Here the CDR3 DNA reads TGTGCCAGCAGCTTTTCGCAGGGGTCAGATACGCAGTATTTT. Protein: CASSFSQGSDTQYF. Full variable domain (outside the CDR3, taken from reference TRBV5-5 and TRBJ2-3): DAGVTQSPTHLIKTRGQQVTLRCSPISGHKSVSWYQQVLGQGPQFIFQYYEKEERGRGNFPDRFSARQFPNYSSELNVNALLLGDSALYLCASSFSQGSDTQYFGPGTRLTVL.

In its sample, this clone was seen once. The chain carries TRBV5-1 and TRBJ2-3; TRBD1 aligns across 9 bases. This CDR3 spans 19 amino acids. V lost 0 bases to trimming and J lost 0 bases; unmatched junction nucleotides: 11. Per germline, CDR1 SGHRS and CDR2 YFSETQ. CDR3 nucleotide sequence: TGCGCCAGCAGCTTGGTAACCTCTCTACAGGGGGCAAGCACAGATACGCAGTATTTT. Translated: CASSLVTSLQGASTDTQYF.

The chain has TRBV4-1 and TRBJ1-6; the D is unclear. V lost 2 bases and J lost 7, with 12 bases in between. CDR1 MGHRA and CDR2 YSYEKL come from the germline V gene. The CDR3 runs 15 residues. Here the CDR3 DNA reads TGCGCCAGCAGCCAAAGTGAAGGATTGAATTCACCCCTCCACTTT. Encoded protein: CASSQSEGLNSPLHF.

The chain carries TRBV5-1 and TRBJ1-2, with unresolved D. Germline loops: CDR1 SGHRS, CDR2 YFSETQ. The length of the CDR3 is 14 residues. V dropped 0 bases and J dropped 7 bases, with 13 bases sitting between them. CDR3 sequence: CASSLDNYGRGYTF. CDR3 nucleotide sequence: TGCGCCAGCAGCTTGGATAATTATGGTCGTGGCTACACCTTC.

The V call is TRBV7-2, the J call TRBJ2-5; a possible D gene is TRBD2 (6 bases). The length of the CDR3 is 15 residues. V lost 8 bases to trimming and J lost 5 bases, with 21 bases between them. Germline CDR1 is SGHTA and CDR2 is FQGNSA. The DNA of the CDR3 is TGTGCCAGCCGTCTTCTAGCGCAGGACTGGGAGACCCAGTACTTC. Translating gives CASRLLAQDWETQYF.

This clone was observed a single time. The V call is TRBV5-4, the J call TRBJ2-7; D remains ambiguous. The ends were cut back, 3 bases at V and 5 bases at J, with 18 bases in the middle. Germline CDR1 and CDR2: SGHNT and YYREEE (reference sequence). The length of the CDR3 is 15 residues. CDR3 amino acids: CASSSLPGLHHEQYF. Here the CDR3 DNA reads TGTGCCAGCAGCTCGCTCCCCGGGCTGCACCACGAGCAGTACTTC.

CDR3 region: CASSSSGVLSYNEQFF. DNA for the CDR3: TGTGCCAGCAGCTCTAGTGGGGTCCTCTCCTACAATGAGCAGTTCTTC. The chain combines TRBV7-6 with TRBJ2-1, with D unclear. V was clipped by 4 bases and J by 0 bases, with 13 bases between them. CDR3 length: 16 residues. The V gene's germline CDR1 is SGHVS and CDR2 FNYEAQ.

This clone showed up just a few times. The gene calls are TRBV18 and TRBJ1-1; 7 bases agree with TRBD1. The V gene end was trimmed by 3 bases and the J gene end by 7 bases; junction bases not matched to a gene: 5. The length of the CDR3 is 13 residues. CDR1 KGHSH and CDR2 LQKENI come from the germline V gene. The DNA of the CDR3 is TGTGCCAGCTCACCTGCAAGACAGGGTGAAGCTTTCTTT. Protein sequence: CASSPARQGEAFF.

This chain links TRBV7-8 with TRBJ1-5; TRBD1 matches at 7 bases. V gave up 11 bases and J gave up 3 bases; unmatched junction bases: 7. In germline, CDR1 is SGHVS, CDR2 FQNEAQ. The CDR3 consists of 13 residues. The CDR3 sequence: CAGTDRANQPQHF. As DNA, the CDR3 is TGTGCCGGCACCGACAGGGCCAATCAGCCCCAGCATTTT.

The CDR3 spells CASSSIGLPTERNYGYTF. CDR3 DNA: TGTGCCAGCAGCTCGATAGGACTCCCGACTGAGCGTAACTATGGCTACACCTTC. The V call is TRBV7-9, the J call TRBJ1-2; D remains unclear. With 4 bases removed from V and 1 base from J, the gap between germline ends came to 22 bases. CDR1 SEHNR and CDR2 FQNEAQ come from the germline V gene (reference sequence). The CDR3 is 18 residues long.

The chain carries TRBV5-6 and TRBJ2-3; possibly TRBD2 for D (5 bases). CDR3 length: 15 amino acids. Trimming shortened V by 2 bases and J by 13 bases, and 23 bases separated the two germline ends. Per the germline V gene, CDR1 is SGHDT and CDR2 is YYEEEE. The CDR3 protein is CASSLNRGTNSGEYF. For the CDR3, the DNA is TGTGCCAGCAGCTTAAACCGGGGTACTAACTCCGGGGAGTATTTT.

This chain links TRBV5-1 with TRBJ1-4; tentative D call: TRBD1 (6 bases). Trimming took 2 bases from V and 8 from J, leaving 16 bases between them. Germline-derived CDR1 and CDR2 are SGHRS and YFSETQ. The CDR3 sequence is 15 residues long. Here the CDR3 reads CASSLVGGFGEKLFF. The CDR3 nucleotides read TGCGCCAGCAGCTTAGTGGGGGGCTTTGGAGAAAAACTGTTTTTT.

This rearrangement joins TRBV13 to TRBJ2-5; perhaps TRBD1 as D (6 bases). In germline, CDR1 is PRHDT, CDR2 FYEKMQ (reference sequence). The CDR3 loop spans 16 amino acids. The ends were cut back, 3 bases at V and 5 bases at J, with 19 bases in the middle. CDR3 region: CASSFAGAPRGETQYF. The CDR3 DNA is TGTGCCAGCAGCTTCGCAGGGGCCCCCCGAGGTGAGACCCAGTACTTC.

The chain has TRBV5-6 and TRBJ1-5; 7 positions agree with TRBD1. Germline V CDR1 and CDR2: SGHDT, YYEEEE. CDR3 length: 14 residues. Trimming at V came to 6 bases and at J to 7 bases, leaving 10 bases not matched to a gene. In nucleotides, the CDR3 is TGTGCCAGCAACCCATCAGGGGGTTGGCAGCCCCAGCATTTT. Amino acids: CASNPSGGWQPQHF.

The chain combines TRBV10-3 with TRBJ2-1; D is perhaps TRBD1 (5 bases). The CDR3 extends over 16 amino acids. Germline-derived CDR1 and CDR2 are ENHRY and SYGVKD. With 0 bases removed from V and 2 bases from J, the gap between germline ends came to 11 bases. In DNA form, the CDR3 reads TGTGCCATCAGTGAGTCAAGTGAGACAGCCTACAATGAGCAGTTCTTC. It specifies CAISESSETAYNEQFF.

V gene TRBV18 combines with J gene TRBJ1-1, with D tentatively TRBD1 (5 bases). The CDR3 has 17 amino acids. CDR1 is KGHSH, CDR2 LQKENI, per germline. V was clipped by 3 bases and J by 0 bases, with 17 bases between them. This CDR3 is CASSPDMAKVMNTEAFF. For the CDR3, the DNA is TGTGCCAGCTCACCGGACATGGCGAAGGTAATGAACACTGAAGCTTTCTTT.